Sequencing of this T cell receptor beta chain was carried out in a study of T cell responses to AZD1222 COVID-19 vaccine. The CDR3 spans 14 residues. The germline CDR1 and CDR2 sequences are SGHDT and YYEEEE. Trimming took 1 base from V and 3 from J; bases not matched to a gene: 2. Combined were second doses at about 4 or about 12 weeks. Study-wide points: Nearly half of spike-specific TCRs reportedly target variant regions that are unmutated in the B.1.351 and B.1.1.7 variants. Two AZD1222 doses significantly raised spike-specific TCR breadth and depth over controls. Among the donors, most were white British and more were female, and clonal diversity was possibly underestimated.

A remark on this clone: Its specificity is unknown.

Clones were sequenced by immunoSEQ multiplex PCR, and TCRdb holds only the in-frame ones, with some missing. The repertoire holds 130,000 to 150,000 clones, roughly 91% seen once, with less than 2% in the top ten. The V call is TRBV5-6, the J call TRBJ2-3; 7 positions match TRBD2. The clonotype was recovered from an adult who received the AZD1222 COVID-19 vaccine. Specimen: peripheral blood, collected 28 days after the second AZD1222 dose. The CDR3 bases are TGTGCCAGCAGCTTGCGCGGGAGTACAGATACGCAGTATTTT. It translates to CASSLRGSTDTQYF.